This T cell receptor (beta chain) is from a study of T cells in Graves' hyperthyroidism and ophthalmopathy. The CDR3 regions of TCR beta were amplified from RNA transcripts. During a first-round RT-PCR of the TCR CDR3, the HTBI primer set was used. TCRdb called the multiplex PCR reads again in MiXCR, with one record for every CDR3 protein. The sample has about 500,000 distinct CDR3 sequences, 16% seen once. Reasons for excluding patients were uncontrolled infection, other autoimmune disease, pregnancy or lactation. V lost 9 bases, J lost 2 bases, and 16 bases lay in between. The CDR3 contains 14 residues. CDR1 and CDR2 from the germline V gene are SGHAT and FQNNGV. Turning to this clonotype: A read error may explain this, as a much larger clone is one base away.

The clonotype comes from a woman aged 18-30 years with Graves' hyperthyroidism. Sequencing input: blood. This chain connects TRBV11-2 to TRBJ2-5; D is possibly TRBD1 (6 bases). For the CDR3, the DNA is TGTGCCAGTACCGACAGGAGGACTCAAGAGACCCAGTACTTC. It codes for CASTDRRTQETQYF.